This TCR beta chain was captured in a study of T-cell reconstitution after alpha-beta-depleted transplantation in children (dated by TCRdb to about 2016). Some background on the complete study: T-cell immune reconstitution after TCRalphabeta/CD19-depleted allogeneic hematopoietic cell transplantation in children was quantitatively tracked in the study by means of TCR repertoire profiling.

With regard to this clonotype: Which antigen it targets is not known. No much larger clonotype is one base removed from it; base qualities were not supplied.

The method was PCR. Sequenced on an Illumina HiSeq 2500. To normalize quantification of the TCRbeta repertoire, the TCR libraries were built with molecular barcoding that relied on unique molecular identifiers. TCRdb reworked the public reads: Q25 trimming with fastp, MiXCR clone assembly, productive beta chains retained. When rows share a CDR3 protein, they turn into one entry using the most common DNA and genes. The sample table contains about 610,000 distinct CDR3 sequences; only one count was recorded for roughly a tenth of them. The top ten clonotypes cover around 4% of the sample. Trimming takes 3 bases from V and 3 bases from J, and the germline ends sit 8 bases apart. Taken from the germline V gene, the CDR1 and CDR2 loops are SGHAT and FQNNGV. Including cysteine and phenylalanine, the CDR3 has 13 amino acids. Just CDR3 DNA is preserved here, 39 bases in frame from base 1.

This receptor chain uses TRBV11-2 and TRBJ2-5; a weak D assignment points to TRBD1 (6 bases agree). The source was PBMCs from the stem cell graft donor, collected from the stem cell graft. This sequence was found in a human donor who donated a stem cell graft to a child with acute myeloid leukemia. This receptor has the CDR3 CASSFNREETQYF. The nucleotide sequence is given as TGTGCCAGCAGCTTTAACAGGGAAGAGACCCAGTACTTC.